This TCR beta chain was obtained from a study of PD-L1 blockade in urothelial cancer. Study at large: The authors examined blood 3 weeks (second dose) and 6 weeks after treatment start. Blood-derived samples held a median roughly 140,000 T cells.

J lost 3 bases, V lost 7 bases, and 3 bases had no gene match. The germline V gene encodes CDR1 MNHEY and CDR2 SVGAGI. This CDR3 region has 13 residues. Details on this clone: Its antigen is not known.

Study findings and constraints: Below-median pretreatment blood TCR clonality predicted better survival.

Urothelial carcinoma, locally advanced or metastatic, affected the patients. Method: immunoSEQ multiplex PCR; TCRdb's copy keeps in-frame clones and lacks some. The data contain around 100,000 clones, approximately 85% of them singletons. The sequencing here drew on PBMCs, taken around atezolizumab (anti-PD-L1) treatment. The source is a man aged 50 to 59 with urothelial cancer. V and J are TRBV6-5 and TRBJ2-7; 10 nucleotides match TRBD2. The CDR3 nucleotides are TGTGCCAGCACTCCTAGCGGGAGCTACGAGCAGTACTTC. Translated, it gives CASTPSGSYEQYF.